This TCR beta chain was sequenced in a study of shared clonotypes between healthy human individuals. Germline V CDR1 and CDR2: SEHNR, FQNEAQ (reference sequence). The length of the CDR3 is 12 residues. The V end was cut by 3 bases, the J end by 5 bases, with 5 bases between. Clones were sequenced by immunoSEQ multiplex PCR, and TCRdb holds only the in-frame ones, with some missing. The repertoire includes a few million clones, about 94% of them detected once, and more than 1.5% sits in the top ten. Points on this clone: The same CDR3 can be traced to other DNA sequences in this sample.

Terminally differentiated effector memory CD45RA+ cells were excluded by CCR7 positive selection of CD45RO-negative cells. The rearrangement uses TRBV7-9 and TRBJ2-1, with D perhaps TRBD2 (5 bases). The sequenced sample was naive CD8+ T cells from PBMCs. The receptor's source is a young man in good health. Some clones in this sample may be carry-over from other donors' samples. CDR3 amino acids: CASSFGNNEQFF. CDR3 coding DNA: TGTGCCAGCAGCTTCGGGAACAATGAGCAGTTCTTC.